Sequencing of this T cell receptor beta chain was carried out in a study of blood T cell repertoires in COVID-19. V lost 3 bases and J lost 5, with 10 bases in between. Germline CDR1 is LNHDA and CDR2 is SQIVND (reference sequence). This CDR3 is built from 13 residues. In the original workflow: By means of reference gene primer amplification, nucleated cell counts were estimated. Measured with immunoSEQ multiplex PCR; TCRdb has only the in-frame clones, and not every one. D and trimming were read from the DNA, whereas the V and J calls and clone size are those reported in that table. Of 250,000 to 300,000 clones listed, around 90% are singletons. Participants were aged about 18 to 89 years from around 25 US areas.

The rearrangement uses TRBV19 and TRBJ2-5; TRBD1 might be the D (6 bases). This TCR was recovered from a woman in her twenties or thirties who had recovered from COVID-19. Sequencing input: PBMCs or T cells enriched from blood (not recorded which). The CDR3 here is CASSMSRGETQYF. CDR3 DNA: TGTGCCAGTAGTATGTCCAGGGGTGAGACCCAGTACTTC. The complete variable domain, with remaining parts taken from reference TRBV19 and TRBJ2-5, reads DGGITQSPKYLFRKEGQNVTLSCEQNLNHDAMYWYRQDPGQGLRLIYYSQIVNDFQKGDIAEGYSVSREKKESFPLTVTSAQKNPTAFYLCASSMSRGETQYFGPGTRLLVL.